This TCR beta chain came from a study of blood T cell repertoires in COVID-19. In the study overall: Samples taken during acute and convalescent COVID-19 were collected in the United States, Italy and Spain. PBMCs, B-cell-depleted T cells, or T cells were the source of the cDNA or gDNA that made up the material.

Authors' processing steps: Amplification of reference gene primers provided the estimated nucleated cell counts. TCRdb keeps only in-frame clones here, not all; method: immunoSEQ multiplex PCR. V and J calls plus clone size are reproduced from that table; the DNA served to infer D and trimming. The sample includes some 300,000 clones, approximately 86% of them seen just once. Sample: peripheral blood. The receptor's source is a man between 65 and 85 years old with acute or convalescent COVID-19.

CDR3 sequence (DNA): TGTGCCAGCAGGGGATCGGGACTAGCGGGCTACGAGCAGTACTTC. Protein product: CASRGSGLAGYEQYF. The chain combines TRBV27 with TRBJ2-7; 12 nucleotides line up with TRBD2. V dropped 6 bases and J dropped 3; count of bases not matched to a gene: 6. The CDR3 has 15 amino acids. Germline V gives CDR1 MNHEY, CDR2 SMNVEV (reference sequence).